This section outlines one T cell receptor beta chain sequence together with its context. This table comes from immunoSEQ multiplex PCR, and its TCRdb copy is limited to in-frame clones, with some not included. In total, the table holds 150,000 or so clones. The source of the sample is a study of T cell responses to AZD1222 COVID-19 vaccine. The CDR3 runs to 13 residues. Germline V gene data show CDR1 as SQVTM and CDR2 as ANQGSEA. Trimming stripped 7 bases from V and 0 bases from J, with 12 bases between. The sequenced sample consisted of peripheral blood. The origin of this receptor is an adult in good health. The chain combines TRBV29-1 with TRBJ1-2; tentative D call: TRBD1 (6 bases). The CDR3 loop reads CSGADRPNYGYTF. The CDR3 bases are TGCAGCGGTGCGGACAGACCTAACTATGGCTACACCTTC. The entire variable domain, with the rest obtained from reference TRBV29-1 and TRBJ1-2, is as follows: SAVISQKPSRDICQRGTSLTIQCQVDSQVTMMFWYRQQPGQSLTLIATANQGSEATYESGFVIDKFPISRPNLTFSTLTVSNMSPEDSSIYLCSGADRPNYGYTFGSGTRLTVV.